This is a list of T cell receptor beta chains from one sample in a study of T cells after yellow fever vaccination. Each CDR3 protein gets one entry after TCRdb re-called the 5' RACE reads with MiXCR. The sample yields over 110,000 distinct CDR3 sequences, around 7.7% seen once. Sequenced material: CD4+ T cells sorted from PBMCs, taken 5 days after the yellow fever booster vaccination. Receptor source: a man aged 25 to 40 who received the YFV17D yellow fever vaccine. Both conserved end residues are trimmed from each CDR3. Size is stated for part of the rows, as once, few or many counts, or as a class when the clone is expanded.

j_gene	v_gene	abundance	CDR3aa
TRBJ1-3	TRBV7-9	many	ASSSPQTVSGNTIY
TRBJ2-2	TRBV18	many	ASSPDEKELF
TRBJ2-3	TRBV4-3	many	ASSRGSGNADTQY
TRBJ2-7	TRBV7-9	many	ASSSDSRVF
TRBJ2-1	TRBV5-1	many	ASKSNSYNEQF
TRBJ2-7	TRBV20-1	many	SARDPDSGHNYEQY
TRBJ1-2	TRBV5-1	many	ASSLGTGPYGYT
TRBJ2-3	TRBV4-2	many	ASSLTSGQPNTQY
TRBJ1-3	TRBV7-2	many	ASSLDLSTGNTIY
TRBJ1-1	TRBV28	many	ASTLTGSNTEAF
TRBJ2-2	TRBV20-1	.	SAPLGQGVAGELF
TRBJ2-1	TRBV7-6	many	ASSLGSGGDNEQF
TRBJ2-7	TRBV29-1	many	SVTPPRRGSSYEQY
TRBJ2-7	TRBV20-1	many	SARPSASGPYEQY
TRBJ1-2	TRBV20-1	few	SASLVEGRDYGYT
TRBJ2-2	TRBV7-9	many	ASSLRDLSNTGELF
TRBJ2-7	TRBV5-5	many	ASSLALVPGVYEQY
TRBJ2-7	TRBV28	many	ASSLSLTYEQY
TRBJ2-7	TRBV7-2	many	ASSFSYEQY
TRBJ2-1	TRBV5-1	many	ASSLVDRNEQF
TRBJ2-1	TRBV7-9	many	ASSFGEYNEQF
TRBJ2-5	TRBV7-2	many	ASSLSSQRRETQY
TRBJ2-5	TRBV5-1	many	ASSSITRETQY
TRBJ2-1	TRBV14	.	ASSQLLAGGDNEQF
TRBJ2-3	TRBV24-1	few	ATSDFKDTQY
TRBJ2-1	TRBV20-1	.	SATVSGRVNEQF
TRBJ2-1	TRBV4-2	many	ASAEGPVGEQF
TRBJ2-7	TRBV20-1	many	SAREPSGVYEQY
TRBJ2-3	TRBV2	many	AGALGELSTDTQY
TRBJ2-1	TRBV20-1	many	SAITGTGNNEQF
TRBJ2-7	TRBV7-6	.	ASSDREQY
TRBJ2-4	TRBV7-2	many	ASSFPGVIAKNIQY
TRBJ2-7	TRBV4-2	.	ASSSPLAGRFLYEQY
TRBJ2-7	TRBV5-4	few	ASSFRPWNGLADSYEQY
TRBJ2-7	TRBV5-4	.	ASSFPGDRAYEQY
TRBJ2-5	TRBV5-4	few	ASSAGGSEETQY
TRBJ2-7	TRBV28	many	ASSLGPHRRYEQY
TRBJ1-4	TRBV6-1	many	ASTQGLATNEKLF
TRBJ2-7	TRBV19	many	ARGTSGRRTYEQY
TRBJ1-1	TRBV5-5	few	ASTPSGGRSTEAF
TRBJ2-1	TRBV20-1	many	SVAGGSYNEQF
TRBJ2-5	TRBV14	few	ASSQVGGGETQY
TRBJ2-1	TRBV7-8	many	ASSLSARSSSYNEQF
TRBJ2-5	TRBV3-1	many	ASSQDRETQY
TRBJ2-1	TRBV11-2	.	ASSLVRGPLGEQF
TRBJ2-5	TRBV5-4	.	ASSAQGVQDTQY
TRBJ2-5	TRBV20-1	few	SARDQVGVRKTQY
TRBJ1-2	TRBV5-1	many	ASSFRQEAGYT
TRBJ1-6	TRBV5-5	many	ASRSLGDSPLH
TRBJ2-3	TRBV3-1	many	ASSHAGLSDTQY
TRBJ2-1	TRBV5-4	many	ASSLWGGGHEQF
TRBJ2-4	TRBV20-1	many	SARDQRGDIQY
TRBJ2-3	TRBV5-1	many	ASSLQSDTQY
TRBJ2-3	TRBV12-3/TRBV12-4	many	ASSLSGGTQY
TRBJ2-1	TRBV18	few	ASSPTSGRGFYNEQF
TRBJ2-1	TRBV20-1	many	SAKTPLGGSIYNEQF
TRBJ2-7	TRBV7-2	few	ASSLEGLAHEQY
TRBJ2-1	TRBV5-1	few	ASSLGIGAYNEQF
TRBJ2-1	TRBV20-1	many	SARAASSYNEQF
TRBJ2-3	TRBV7-2	many	ASSLAVGDTQY